The clone carrying this T cell receptor (beta chain) was detected only once. These data come from a study of blood T cell repertoires in COVID-19. The overall study: The study drew acute and convalescent COVID-19 samples from the United States, Italy and Spain. The analysed material was cDNA or gDNA that came from T cells, B-cell-depleted T cells, or PBMCs.

Per the original methods: Amplification of reference gene primers was used by the study to estimate nucleated cell counts. Some clones are missing from TCRdb's copy, which holds only in-frame ones; the method was immunoSEQ multiplex PCR. Clone size and the V and J calls come from that table; the DNA yielded D and trimming. The profile shows tens of thousands of clones, around 85% of them singletons. Trimming took 2 bases from V and 3 from J, leaving 7 bases between them. Germline V CDR1 and CDR2: LNHNV, YYDKDF (reference sequence). The CDR3 is 13 residues long. The clonotype comes from a woman older than 75 with active or convalescent COVID-19. The sequenced sample consisted of peripheral blood. The chain employs TRBV15 and TRBJ2-5; D gene uncertain. The DNA of the CDR3 is TGTGCCACCAGCAGAAATCCTGAAGAGACCCAGTACTTC. Protein: CATSRNPEETQYF.